A selection of T cell receptor beta chains follows, all from one sample in a study of PD-L1 blockade in urothelial cancer. Method: immunoSEQ multiplex PCR; TCRdb's copy keeps in-frame clones and lacks some. The sample consists of around 50,000 clones, about 88% of them appearing once. Sequenced here: PBMCs, sampled around atezolizumab (anti-PD-L1) treatment. The receptor source for this set is a man aged 55 to 69 with urothelial cancer. CDR3s include the opening cysteine and the closing phenylalanine or tryptophan. D genes are given only for firm matches. For some rows the clone size is stated as once, few or many, or as a class when expanded; others skip it.

J,V,D,size,CDR3,DNA
TRBJ2-5,TRBV7-6,-,-,CASGGRKETQYF,TGTGCCAGTGGTGGCAGGAAAGAGACCCAGTACTTC
TRBJ2-7,TRBV7-9,-,-,CASSSFANPPYEQYF,TGTGCCAGCAGCTCATTTGCGAATCCCCCCTACGAGCAGTACTTC
TRBJ2-7,TRBV29-1,TRBD2,-,CSVSGLAAYEQYF,TGCAGCGTATCCGGACTAGCGGCCTACGAGCAGTACTTC
TRBJ2-2,TRBV25-1,TRBD1,-,CASSEGQGKTGELFF,TGTGCCAGCAGTGAAGGACAGGGGAAAACCGGGGAGCTGTTTTTT
TRBJ1-1,TRBV6-6,-,once,CASRGHANTEAFF,TGTGCTAGCAGGGGACACGCGAACACTGAAGCTTTCTTT
TRBJ1-4,TRBV25-1,-,-,CASLDLNGKLFF,TGTGCCAGTCTAGACTTGAATGGAAAACTGTTTTTT
TRBJ1-3,TRBV5-4,TRBD1,-,CASTRDSSGNTIYF,TGTGCCAGCACCAGGGACAGCTCTGGAAACACCATATATTTT
TRBJ2-4,TRBV5-6,-,-,CASSFRGNIQYF,TGTGCCAGCAGCTTCCGGGGTAACATTCAGTACTTC
TRBJ2-3,TRBV6-1,-,-,CASRAPGADTQYF,TGTGCCAGCAGAGCGCCGGGGGCAGATACGCAGTATTTT
TRBJ1-2,TRBV15,TRBD1,-,CATSRDLSGQGRGYTF,TGTGCCACCAGCAGAGATCTGAGCGGACAGGGGAGGGGCTACACCTTC
TRBJ2-7,TRBV5-1,-,-,CASSLDHRETGEQYF,TGCGCCAGCAGCTTGGATCACAGGGAGACGGGCGAGCAGTACTTC
TRBJ2-1,TRBV11-2,-,-,CASSFDRGGEQFF,TGTGCCAGCAGCTTTGATCGGGGTGGTGAGCAGTTCTTC
TRBJ2-1,TRBV4-3,TRBD2,-,CASSLDSSGRNNEQFF,TGCGCCAGCAGCCTAGACTCTAGCGGGAGGAACAATGAGCAGTTCTTC
TRBJ1-6,TRBV9,-,-,CASSVGQPGSPLHF,TGTGCCAGCAGCGTCGGACAGCCTGGTTCACCCCTCCACTTT
TRBJ2-5,TRBV5-1,-,-,CASSPTTGVKTQYF,TGCGCCAGCAGCCCGACGACAGGCGTGAAGACCCAGTACTTC
TRBJ2-3,TRBV30,TRBD2,few,CAWSAGGTSGASDTQYF,TGTGCCTGGAGTGCGGGGGGAACTAGCGGTGCTAGCGATACGCAGTATTTT
TRBJ2-5,TRBV11-2,TRBD1,-,CASSQGGRQGARETQYF,TGTGCCAGCAGCCAGGGGGGGAGACAGGGGGCTAGGGAGACCCAGTACTTC
TRBJ2-7,TRBV5-8,-,-,CASSHTPGRYEQYF,TGTGCCAGCAGCCACACACCCGGCAGGTACGAGCAGTACTTC
TRBJ1-2,TRBV7-2,TRBD1,once,CASSPSRQGSGYTF,TGTGCCAGCAGCCCTTCAAGACAGGGGAGTGGCTACACCTTC
TRBJ1-2,TRBV5-6,-,-,CASSLTGTDYGYTF,TGTGCCAGCAGCTTGACCGGGACTGACTATGGCTACACCTTC
TRBJ1-2,TRBV10-1,-,-,CASSDPGRDYGYTF,TGCGCCAGCAGTGACCCCGGACGGGATTATGGCTACACCTTC
TRBJ2-1,TRBV5-1,TRBD1,-,CASSLYLTGQGYEQFF,TGCGCCAGCAGCTTGTATCTGACGGGACAGGGGTATGAGCAGTTCTTC
TRBJ1-2,TRBV7-2,-,-,CASSLASATFYGYTF,TGTGCCAGCAGCTTAGCTTCAGCGACGTTCTATGGCTACACCTTC
TRBJ2-3,TRBV7-6,-,-,CASSLVQTDTQYF,TGTGCCAGCAGCTTAGTCCAGACAGATACGCAGTATTTT
TRBJ1-2,TRBV28,TRBD1,once,CASRKQGAYGYTF,TGTGCCAGCAGGAAACAGGGGGCGTACGGCTACACCTTC
TRBJ1-5,TRBV2,TRBD1,-,CASRAGTAQPQHF,TGTGCCAGCAGGGCCGGGACAGCTCAGCCCCAGCATTTT
TRBJ2-7,TRBV5-1,-,-,CASSLAQNYEQYF,TGCGCCAGCAGCTTGGCACAGAACTACGAGCAGTACTTC
TRBJ2-2,TRBV5-8,-,-,CAAQGRTGELFF,TGTGCCGCCCAGGGGCGGACCGGGGAGCTGTTTTTT
TRBJ1-2,TRBV27,-,once,CASSLYAGKTGYTF,TGTGCCAGCAGCCTTTATGCGGGGAAAACGGGCTACACCTTC
TRBJ2-1,TRBV28,TRBD2,-,CASAVGTSGREGEQFF,TGTGCCAGCGCGGTCGGGACTAGCGGGAGGGAGGGTGAGCAGTTCTTC
TRBJ1-5,TRBV28,-,-,CASSRLDRDNQPQHF,TGTGCCAGCAGCCGCCTCGACAGAGACAATCAGCCCCAGCATTTT
TRBJ2-7,TRBV6-4,-,-,CASSGVGEGSYEQYF,TGTGCCAGCAGTGGAGTAGGGGAAGGTTCCTACGAGCAGTACTTC
TRBJ1-2,TRBV4-1,TRBD1,-,CASSRRGQGAQGYTF,TGCGCCAGCAGTCGTCGAGGACAGGGGGCGCAGGGCTACACCTTC
TRBJ2-5,TRBV7-2,-,-,CASGDGTQETQYF,TGTGCCAGCGGGGACGGGACTCAAGAGACCCAGTACTTC
TRBJ2-7,TRBV29-1,-,-,CSVESGNSVEQYF,TGCAGCGTTGAGTCGGGTAATTCGGTCGAGCAGTACTTC
TRBJ1-6,TRBV30,TRBD1,-,CAWNTGTGSGNSPLHF,TGTGCCTGGAACACCGGGACAGGGAGTGGTAATTCACCCCTCCACTTT
TRBJ2-2,TRBV27,-,-,CASSLQGRNTGELFF,TGTGCCAGCAGTTTACAGGGAAGGAACACCGGGGAGCTGTTTTTT
TRBJ1-2,TRBV15,-,-,CATSRDRFLNLVGYTF,TGTGCCACCAGCAGAGATCGTTTTTTAAACCTAGTAGGCTACACCTTC
TRBJ1-4,TRBV5-1,-,-,CASSQQATNEKLFF,TGCGCCAGCAGCCAGCAGGCAACTAATGAAAAACTGTTTTTT
TRBJ2-1,TRBV11-3,-,-,CASSLRGMWPYNEQFF,TGTGCCAGCAGCTTAAGGGGGATGTGGCCCTACAATGAGCAGTTCTTC
TRBJ2-2,TRBV4-3,TRBD2,-,CASSQDLTSGRPNTGELFF,TGCGCCAGCAGCCAAGATCTAACTAGCGGGAGACCTAACACCGGGGAGCTGTTTTTT
TRBJ1-2,TRBV5-1,-,-,CASSSDSAAGYTF,TGCGCCAGCAGCTCTGACAGCGCAGCTGGCTACACCTTC
TRBJ2-5,TRBV27,TRBD2,-,CASSLRLAGGPSQETQYF,TGTGCCAGCAGTTTACGACTAGCGGGAGGGCCGAGCCAAGAGACCCAGTACTTC
TRBJ1-5,TRBV30,-,-,CAWSVRGASNQPQHF,TGTGCCTGGAGTGTACGGGGGGCCAGCAATCAGCCCCAGCATTTT
TRBJ1-2,TRBV6-5,-,-,CASSFGGAANYGYTF,TGTGCCAGCAGTTTCGGGGGGGCAGCTAACTATGGCTACACCTTC
TRBJ2-3,TRBV30,-,-,CACCRGVADTQYF,TGTGCCTGTTGCAGGGGGGTCGCAGATACGCAGTATTTT
TRBJ1-5,TRBV28,-,once,CASSLGASLNQPQHF,TGTGCCAGCAGTTTGGGGGCCAGCCTCAATCAGCCCCAGCATTTT
TRBJ1-5,TRBV7-6,-,few,CASSLGLGNQPQHF,TGTGCCAGCAGCTTGGGGCTGGGTAATCAGCCCCAGCATTTT
TRBJ2-2,TRBV27,TRBD1,-,CASSSRQGVNTGELFF,TGTGCCAGCAGTTCACGACAGGGGGTGAACACCGGGGAGCTGTTTTTT
TRBJ2-1,TRBV6-6,TRBD2,-,CASSSGTSGGLNEQFF,TGTGCCAGCAGTTCCGGGACTAGCGGGGGGTTAAATGAGCAGTTCTTC
TRBJ2-7,TRBV6-5,TRBD1,-,CASSYSGQTPGEQYF,TGTGCCAGCAGTTACTCGGGACAGACCCCCGGCGAGCAGTACTTC
TRBJ1-2,TRBV5-4,TRBD1,-,CASSPPGTALYGYTF,TGTGCCAGCAGCCCACCAGGGACAGCCCTCTATGGCTACACCTTC
TRBJ1-1,TRBV30,-,-,CACSPDGGTEAFF,TGTGCCTGTAGCCCCGACGGGGGTACTGAAGCTTTCTTT
TRBJ1-1,TRBV2,-,-,CARQRAGNTEAFF,TGTGCCAGACAAAGGGCGGGGAACACTGAAGCTTTCTTT
TRBJ2-5,TRBV11-2,TRBD2,-,CASSLASGWHQETQYF,TGTGCCAGCAGCTTAGCTAGCGGGTGGCATCAAGAGACCCAGTACTTC
TRBJ1-5,TRBV7-9,-,-,CASSPSNQPQHF,TGTGCCAGCAGCCCCTCCAATCAGCCCCAGCATTTT
TRBJ2-3,TRBV6-1,-,-,CASSEKAHLGGTSSTDTQYF,TGTGCCAGCAGTGAAAAAGCCCACCTCGGGGGGACATCTAGCACAGATACGCAGTATTTT
TRBJ1-5,TRBV28,-,few,CASSLRGRSSNQPQHF,TGTGCCAGCAGTTTAAGGGGCAGGAGTAGCAATCAGCCCCAGCATTTT
TRBJ1-6,TRBV27,-,-,CASSFQGVNSPLHF,TGTGCCAGCAGTTTTCAGGGCGTAAATTCACCCCTCCACTTT